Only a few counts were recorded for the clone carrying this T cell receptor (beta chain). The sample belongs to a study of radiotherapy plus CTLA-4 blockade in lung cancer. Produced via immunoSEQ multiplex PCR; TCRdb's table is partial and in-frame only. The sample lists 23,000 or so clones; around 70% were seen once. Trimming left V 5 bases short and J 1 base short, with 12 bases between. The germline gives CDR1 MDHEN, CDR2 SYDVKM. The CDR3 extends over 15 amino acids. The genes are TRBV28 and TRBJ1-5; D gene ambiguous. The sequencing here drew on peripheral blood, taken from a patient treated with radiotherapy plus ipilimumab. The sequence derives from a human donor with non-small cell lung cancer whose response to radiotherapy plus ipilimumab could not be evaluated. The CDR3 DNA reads TGTGCCAGCAGTCCCCCACGGGGAAGCAATCAGCCCCAGCATTTT. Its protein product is CASSPPRGSNQPQHF. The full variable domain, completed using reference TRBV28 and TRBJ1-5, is DVKVTQSSRYLVKRTGEKVFLECVQDMDHENMFWYRQDPGLGLRLIYFSYDVKMKEKGDIPEGYSVSREKKERFSLILESASTNQTSMYLCASSPPRGSNQPQHFGDGTRLSIL.